This TCR beta chain was identified during a study of blood T cell repertoires in COVID-19. Germline V lookup: CDR1 LNHNV, CDR2 YYDKDF (reference sequence). CDR3 length: 16 residues. Trimming cost V 1 base and J 4 bases, with 14 bases left between them. Participant age was roughly 18 to 90 years, and participants resided in around 24 US areas. Assay used: immunoSEQ multiplex PCR; TCRdb lists only in-frame clones, some missing. The sample gives around 270,000 clones, over 75% of which show up once; roughly 4.3% is in the top ten. This TCR was sampled from a woman aged 25 to 45 who had recovered from COVID-19. Sequences were obtained from PBMCs or T cells enriched from blood (not recorded which). This chain connects TRBV15 to TRBJ2-1; tentative D call: TRBD2 (6 bases). The DNA for the CDR3 is TGTGCCACCAGCAGAGGCAGGGCTAGCGTTTACAATGAGCAGTTCTTC. Amino acid sequence: CATSRGRASVYNEQFF.